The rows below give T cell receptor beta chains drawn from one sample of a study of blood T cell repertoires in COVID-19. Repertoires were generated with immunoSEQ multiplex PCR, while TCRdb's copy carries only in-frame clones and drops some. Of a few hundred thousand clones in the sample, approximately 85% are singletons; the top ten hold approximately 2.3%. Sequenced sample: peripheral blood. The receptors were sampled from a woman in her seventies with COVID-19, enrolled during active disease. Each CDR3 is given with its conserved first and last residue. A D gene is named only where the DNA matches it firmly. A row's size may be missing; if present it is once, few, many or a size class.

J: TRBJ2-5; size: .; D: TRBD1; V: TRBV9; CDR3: CASTRTGAQETQYF; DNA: TGTGCCAGCACCCGGACAGGGGCCCAAGAGACCCAGTACTTC
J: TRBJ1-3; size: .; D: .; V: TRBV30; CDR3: CAWSEGPSGNTIYF; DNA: TGTGCCTGGAGTGAGGGGCCCTCTGGAAACACCATATATTTT
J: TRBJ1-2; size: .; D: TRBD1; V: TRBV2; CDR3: CASIKGTAFNYGYTF; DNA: TGTGCCAGCATAAAGGGGACAGCCTTCAACTATGGCTACACCTTC
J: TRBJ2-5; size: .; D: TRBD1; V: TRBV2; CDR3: CASIGGDRVGETQYF; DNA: TGTGCCAGCATTGGGGGGGACAGGGTCGGTGAGACCCAGTACTTC
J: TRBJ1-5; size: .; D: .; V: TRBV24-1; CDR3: CATSERQSNQPQHF; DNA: TGTGCCACCAGTGAAAGACAAAGCAATCAGCCCCAGCATTTT
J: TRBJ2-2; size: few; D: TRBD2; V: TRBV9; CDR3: CASSFSGRASSGELFF; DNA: TGTGCCAGCAGCTTTAGCGGGAGGGCCTCGTCCGGGGAGCTGTTTTTT
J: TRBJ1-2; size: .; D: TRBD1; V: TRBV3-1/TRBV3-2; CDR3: CASSQNLGQLGGYTF; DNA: TGTGCCAGCAGCCAAAACCTGGGACAGTTGGGTGGCTACACCTTC
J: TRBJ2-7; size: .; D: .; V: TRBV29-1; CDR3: CSVVGSSYEQYF; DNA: TGCAGCGTTGTCGGTAGCTCCTACGAGCAGTACTTC
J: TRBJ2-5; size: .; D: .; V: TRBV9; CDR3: CASSVGGEETQYF; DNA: TGTGCCAGCAGCGTAGGCGGGGAAGAGACCCAGTACTTC
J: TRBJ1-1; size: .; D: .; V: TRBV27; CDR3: CASSSGNLNTEAFF; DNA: TGTGCCAGCAGTTCGGGAAATCTGAACACTGAAGCTTTCTTT
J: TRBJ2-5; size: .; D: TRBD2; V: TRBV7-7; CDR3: CASSLGSGTETQYF; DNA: TGTGCTAGCAGCTTAGGAAGCGGGACGGAGACCCAGTACTTC
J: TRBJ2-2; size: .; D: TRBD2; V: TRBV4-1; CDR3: CASSQVPYRGLAGGNTGELFF; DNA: TGCGCCAGCAGCCAAGTCCCATACAGGGGTCTAGCGGGAGGGAACACCGGGGAGCTGTTTTTT
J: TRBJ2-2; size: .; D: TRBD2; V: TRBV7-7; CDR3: CASSSTSGSIGELFF; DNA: TGTGCTAGCAGCTCGACTAGCGGGTCCATAGGGGAGCTGTTTTTT
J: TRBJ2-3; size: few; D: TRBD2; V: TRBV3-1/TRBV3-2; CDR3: CASSFRRGGVTDTQYF; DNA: TGTGCCAGCAGCTTCCGCCGGGGAGGGGTCACAGATACGCAGTATTTT
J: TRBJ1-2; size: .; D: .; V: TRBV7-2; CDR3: CASSPSASGYGYTF; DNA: TGTGCCAGCAGCCCATCCGCCTCCGGGTATGGCTACACCTTC
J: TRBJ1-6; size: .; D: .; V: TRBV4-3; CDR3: CASSQESSNSPLHF; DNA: TGCGCCAGCAGCCAGGAGAGTTCTAATTCACCCCTCCACTTT
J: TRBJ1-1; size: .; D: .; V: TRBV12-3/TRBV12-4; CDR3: CASSLNRNTEAFF; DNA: TGTGCCAGCAGTTTAAATCGGAACACTGAAGCTTTCTTT
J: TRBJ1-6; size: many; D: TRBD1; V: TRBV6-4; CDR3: CASSDGTANSPLHF; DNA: TGTGCCAGCAGTGACGGGACAGCAAATTCACCCCTCCACTTT
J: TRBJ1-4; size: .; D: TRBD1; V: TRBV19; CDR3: CASSDGTVVDEKLFF; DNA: TGTGCCAGTAGTGATGGGACAGTCGTTGATGAAAAACTGTTTTTT
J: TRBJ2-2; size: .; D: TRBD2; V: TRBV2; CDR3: CASIPLGLAEFTGELFF; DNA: TGTGCCAGCATTCCTCTAGGACTAGCGGAATTTACCGGGGAGCTGTTTTTT
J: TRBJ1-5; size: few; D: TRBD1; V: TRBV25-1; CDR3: CASSPPGQGGNQPQHF; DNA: TGTGCCAGCAGCCCCCCGGGACAGGGGGGAAATCAGCCCCAGCATTTT
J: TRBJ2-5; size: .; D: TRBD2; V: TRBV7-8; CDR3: CASSPLLAGVLQETQYF; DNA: TGTGCCAGCAGCCCCCTCCTAGCGGGGGTCCTCCAAGAGACCCAGTACTTC
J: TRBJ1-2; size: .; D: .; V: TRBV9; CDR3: CASSPPRGGYTF; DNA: TGTGCCAGCAGCCCACCGCGGGGGGGCTACACCTTC
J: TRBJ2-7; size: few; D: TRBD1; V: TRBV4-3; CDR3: CASSQGDRWAYEQYF; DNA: TGCGCCAGCAGCCAAGGGGACAGATGGGCCTACGAGCAGTACTTC
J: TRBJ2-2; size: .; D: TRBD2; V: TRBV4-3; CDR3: CASSQGASGGNTGELFF; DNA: TGCGCCAGCAGCCAAGGGGCTAGCGGGGGGAACACCGGGGAGCTGTTTTTT
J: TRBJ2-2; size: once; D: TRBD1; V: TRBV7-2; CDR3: CASSLGTGYTGELFF; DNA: TGTGCCAGCAGCCTCGGGACAGGGTACACCGGGGAGCTGTTTTTT
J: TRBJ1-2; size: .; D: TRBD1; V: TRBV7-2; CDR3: CASSLRSGGYPYGYTF; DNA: TGTGCCAGCAGCTTAAGGTCAGGGGGCTATCCCTATGGCTACACCTTC
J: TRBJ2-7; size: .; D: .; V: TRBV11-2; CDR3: CASSRGRASYEQYF; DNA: TGTGCCAGCTCCCGGGGAAGGGCTTCGTACGAGCAGTACTTC
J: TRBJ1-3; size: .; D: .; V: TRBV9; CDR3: CASSVLGAGNTIYF; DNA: TGTGCCAGCAGCGTATTGGGCGCGGGAAACACCATATATTTT
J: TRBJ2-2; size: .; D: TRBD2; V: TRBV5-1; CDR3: CASKLAGSAGELFF; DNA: TGCGCCAGCAAACTAGCGGGGTCGGCCGGGGAGCTGTTTTTT